This T cell receptor beta chain stems from a study of cytomegalovirus exposure and HLA in healthy donors. Overall study results and limits: Reports showed the classifier diagnosing cytomegalovirus status with high specificity and sensitivity. Rare TCR sequences predominated, though certain public TCRs were found in many donors.

A note on this clone: The antigen is undetermined.

Method: immunoSEQ multiplex PCR; TCRdb's copy keeps in-frame clones and lacks some. The sample consists of about 200,000 clones, 88% of them appearing once. The CDR3 is 13 amino acids. The germline V and J ends were trimmed by 0 bases and 5 bases, with 7 bases remaining between them. Germline-derived CDR1 and CDR2 are MNHEY and SMNVEV (reference sequence). This rearrangement joins TRBV27 to TRBJ2-5; D remains unclear. The sample was PBMCs. This receptor was taken from a woman between 18 and 30 years old in good health and CMV-seronegative. The CDR3 coding sequence is TGTGCCAGCAGTTTATCGAACTGGGAGACCCAGTACTTC. It specifies CASSLSNWETQYF.